This TCR beta chain was sequenced during a study of response to subunit inactivated influenza vaccine. Germline assignment: CDR1 MDHEN and CDR2 SYDVKM. CDR3 length equals 14 residues. V shed 5 bases and J shed 8 bases, with 16 bases lying between them. TCRdb re-derived calls from the RT-PCR reads in MiXCR, one entry per CDR3 protein. The table has 500,000 to 550,000 distinct CDR3 sequences, under 25% seen once. This sample also appeared in a second study, on T cells expressing NK-cell markers. In that study: Libraries used 5'RACE template switching adding universal primer site and UMIs. The TCR beta repertoires were obtained from sorted CD3+CD56+NKG2C+, CD3+CD56+NKG2C- and CD3+CD56-NKG2C+ T cells. In several experiments, an anti-gamma-delta TCR antibody restricted sorting to alpha-beta TCR T cells. HCMV specificity of the expanded NKG2C+ T cell clones stayed unclear.

The origin of this receptor is a man between 45 and 60 years old who received an inactivated influenza vaccine. Specimen: CD4+ T cells sorted from PBMCs, collected about 12 days after vaccination. The chain couples TRBV28 to TRBJ2-1, with D possibly being TRBD1 (6 bases). The CDR3 is CASSVNFGGDEQFF. The CDR3 DNA reads TGTGCCAGCAGTGTTAACTTTGGGGGCGATGAGCAGTTCTTC.